Here is one T cell receptor (beta chain) with its context. The antigen this receptor binds is unknown. Base qualities were left out, and no much larger clone turns up one base away. The CDR3, cysteine through phenylalanine, is 15 amino acids long. The DNA shown is the 45-base CDR3, in frame from base 1. The germline V gene supplies CDR1 MNHEY and CDR2 SVGAGI. The junction shows trimming of 0 bases on V and 2 bases on J, plus 10 bases between the germline ends. Another Seattle source contributed samples from volunteer blood donors who had recovered from COVID-19. Collaborating institutions collected whole blood in K2EDTA tubes following their own protocols. For TCRbeta analysis, collaborators shipped samples in one of three forms: frozen whole blood, isolated PBMCs, or DNA extracted from either of those sample types. The immunoSEQ Assay, a bias-controlled multiplex PCR, was used to amplify TCRbeta CDR3 regions from genomic DNA. Per the authors' processing: Nucleated cell counts per sample were estimated from amplification of reference gene primers within the assay. To quantify the absolute abundance of each unique TCRbeta CDR3 rearrangement, sequence reads were collapsed and filtered. For each sample, productive Simpson clonality was calculated as the square root of Simpson's diversity index across productive rearrangements. As stored in TCRdb, this immuneACCESS dataset retains in-frame rearrangements with V and J assigned. A fraction of the clones does not appear; measured against another copy, unresolved V genes explain less than half of the discrepancy, and the remainder lacks a known reason. V and J calls and clone size are given by that table; D and trimming were obtained from the DNA. The sample records some 150,000 clones, 84% of which are singletons. About 8% of the sample is taken by the ten largest.

The data stem from a study of blood T cell repertoires in COVID-19 (TCRdb year 2020). At the level of the whole study: The collaborator samples originated in the United States, Italy and Spain and spanned the acute and convalescent phases of COVID-19. The prospective study material was composed of cDNA or gDNA derived from T cells, B-cell-depleted T cells, or PBMCs. Subjects who had been exposed to COVID-19, were actively infected with it, or had recovered from it provided the deeply sampled blood TCRbeta repertoires that made up the dataset. The repertoires were made available in a free public database intended to serve as a resource for research on the immune response to SARS-CoV-2. The samples were drawn from two sources: the first 160 participants of the ongoing ImmuneRACE study, and 1,254 subjects contributed by 6 global collaborators. Nearly every sample came with metadata listing a de-identified subject ID, COVID-19 status, age in years and sex. HLA class I and class II types, where available, came from metadata supplied by the sample provider rather than from assay-based typing. The investigation overall reported the following: Clinical and demographic metadata were provided uncurated, with the amount varying by source and participant.

The sequenced material came from peripheral blood. The sequence links TRBV6-5 to TRBJ2-5; matching of 6 bases hints at TRBD2 as the D gene. The clonotype was recovered from a man aged 35-49 years who had recovered from COVID-19. Here the CDR3 is given as CASSYSGGPQETQYF. The sequenced DNA is TGTGCCAGCAGTTACTCCGGGGGACCTCAAGAGACCCAGTACTTC.